What follows are 21 T cell receptor beta chains derived from one specimen sequenced in a study of blood T cell repertoires in COVID-19. The data were produced by immunoSEQ multiplex PCR, yet TCRdb's version contains in-frame clones alone and is incomplete. The repertoire has about 120,000 clones, roughly 84% of them found once; the top ten carry 3% to 5%. The material sequenced was peripheral blood. The receptors were gathered from a man between 60 and 70 years old with acute or convalescent COVID-19.

The rearrangement joins TRBV11-1 to TRBJ1-1, with 8 nucleotides matching TRBD1. This CDR3 has 15 residues. Germline V CDR1 and CDR2: SGHAT, FQDESV (reference sequence). With 5 bases clipped from V and 4 bases from J, the junction kept 9 bases outside the gene matches. CDR3 in DNA: TGTGCCAGCAGCGGTCTCAGGGGGCCGGGCACTGAAGCTTTCTTT. It is translated as CASSGLRGPGTEAFF.

This clone turned up a few times. The chain links TRBV6-5 to TRBJ2-1, with TRBD1 matching over 10 bases. V lost 5 bases, J lost 8 bases, and 6 bases stayed unmatched. Germline values: CDR1 MNHEY, CDR2 SVGAGI. The CDR3 runs 14 residues. CDR3 DNA: TGTGCCAGCAGTAGGGACAGGGGTGGGCATGAGCAGTTCTTC. Its protein is CASSRDRGGHEQFF.

The V gene is TRBV5-1, the J gene TRBJ1-1; TRBD1 is a possible D gene (5 bases). The CDR3 spans 15 residues. The germline V gene has CDR1 SGHRS and CDR2 YFSETQ. The V gene lost 4 bases and the J gene lost 1 base, with 14 bases spanning the gap. The CDR3 reads CASSPVGARNTEAFF. As DNA, the CDR3 is TGCGCCAGCAGCCCCGTAGGGGCTAGGAACACTGAAGCTTTCTTT.

The rearrangement uses TRBV30 and TRBJ1-1; the D is unclear. The V gene's germline CDR1 is GTSNPN and CDR2 SVGIG (reference sequence). The CDR3 runs 11 residues. V lost 7 bases and J 3 bases, leaving 9 bases between the germline ends. CDR3 amino acids: CASRRDTEAFF. The CDR3 nucleotides read TGTGCCTCTCGGAGGGACACTGAAGCTTTCTTT.

The chain joins TRBV7-7 to TRBJ2-5; tentatively, D is TRBD1 (6 bases). Germline V CDR1 and CDR2: SSHAT, FNYEAQ (reference sequence). The CDR3 extends over 15 amino acids. Trimming removed 5 bases at V and 0 bases at J, with 13 bases between. CDR3 in amino acids: CASSPGTTYQETQYF. CDR3 sequence (DNA): TGTGCCAGCAGCCCTGGGACAACGTACCAAGAGACCCAGTACTTC.

V gene TRBV29-1 combines with J gene TRBJ1-5; no reliable D call. The CDR3 has 13 residues. Trimming stripped 4 bases from V and 6 bases from J, with 13 bases between. The V gene's germline CDR1 is SQVTM and CDR2 ANQGSEA. The CDR3 spells CSVGTPDGQPQHF. CDR3 DNA: TGCAGCGTTGGCACTCCTGATGGTCAGCCCCAGCATTTT.

The table lists this clone with a count of one. The chain uses TRBV5-1 and TRBJ1-1; no clear D. The CDR3 is 13 amino acids. The V gene lost 5 bases and the J gene lost 4 bases, with 12 bases spanning the gap. Germline CDR1 reads SGHRS; CDR2 reads YFSETQ. The CDR3 protein is CASRPAGITEAFF. The CDR3, as DNA: TGCGCCAGCAGACCTGCGGGGATCACTGAAGCTTTCTTT.

J is TRBJ2-7 and V is TRBV4-3, with D tentatively TRBD1 (6 bases). Germline values: CDR1 LGHNA, CDR2 YSLEER. With 1 base removed from V and 3 bases from J, the gap between germline ends came to 10 bases. The CDR3 length is 14 residues. The CDR3 DNA sequence: TGCGCCAGCAGCCAAGCTGCAGGGGACTACGAGCAGTACTTC. Translating it yields CASSQAAGDYEQYF.

The rearrangement uses TRBV6-2 or TRBV6-3 and TRBJ2-2, with TRBD1 matching 7 bases. Germline lookup yields CDR1 MNHEY and CDR2 SVGEGT. After removal of 4 bases from V and 7 bases from J, the junction contained 12 bases not matched to a gene. The CDR3 has 16 residues. DNA for the CDR3: TGTGCCAGCAGTTCTACCCCCTACAGGGGAGACGGGGAGCTGTTTTTT. It specifies CASSSTPYRGDGELFF.

The chain's CDR3 is CASSSGTGELFF. CDR3 nucleotides: TGTGCCAGCAGCTCCGGGACCGGGGAGCTGTTTTTT. V and J are TRBV11-3 and TRBJ2-2; D gene ambiguous. CDR1 and CDR2 from the germline V gene are SGHNT and YENEEA. This CDR3 has 12 residues. V lost 4 bases, J lost 5 bases, and 5 bases lay in between.

This clone was found a few times. The genes are TRBV9 and TRBJ2-1; D perhaps matches TRBD2 (7 bases). Trimming shortened V by 0 bases and J by 7 bases, and 8 bases separated the two germline ends. Per the germline V gene, CDR1 is SGDLS and CDR2 is YYNGEE. This CDR3 region has 13 residues. The CDR3 region has the DNA TGTGCCAGCAGCGTAGAGGGGGGGAATGAGCAGTTCTTC. Its translation is CASSVEGGNEQFF.

As DNA, the CDR3 is TGTGCCTGGAGGAACCCGGGAACCTACGAGCAGTACTTC. Translation gives CAWRNPGTYEQYF. The J gene is TRBJ2-7, the V gene TRBV30; D might be TRBD2 (5 bases). Trimming pared 3 bases from V and 2 bases from J, leaving 11 bases between. Germline CDR1 GTSNPN, CDR2 SVGIG (reference sequence). The CDR3 consists of 13 residues.

The V gene is TRBV19, the J gene TRBJ2-2; D perhaps matches TRBD1 (6 bases). Germline CDR1 and CDR2: LNHDA and SQIVND (reference sequence). Trimming removed 5 bases at V and 4 bases at J, with 11 bases between. The CDR3 totals 14 residues. CDR3: CASSAQGFTGELFF. CDR3 nucleotide sequence: TGTGCCAGTAGTGCACAGGGTTTCACCGGGGAGCTGTTTTTT.

The chain links TRBV6-5 to TRBJ1-5; 8 bases agree with TRBD1. This CDR3 spans 15 amino acids. Germline-derived CDR1 and CDR2 are MNHEY and SVGAGI. V was pared by 5 bases and J by 2 bases, with 5 bases of the junction left unmatched. The CDR3: CASSQTGGGNQPQHF. The CDR3 DNA follows: TGTGCCAGCAGTCAAACAGGGGGTGGCAATCAGCCCCAGCATTTT.

This clone was seen a handful of times. The J gene is TRBJ1-2, the V gene TRBV7-9, with D perhaps TRBD1 (6 bases). V lost 5 bases, J lost 3 bases, and 13 bases lay in between. The CDR3 is 14 residues long. Per the germline V gene, CDR1 is SEHNR and CDR2 is FQNEAQ (reference sequence). CDR3 loop: CASSNDRTDYGYTF. The CDR3 coding sequence is TGTGCCAGCAGCAACGACAGGACAGACTATGGCTACACCTTC.

This clone was observed once. V and J are TRBV5-6 and TRBJ1-2, with 8 bases that match TRBD1. The CDR3 spans 14 residues. Per germline, CDR1 SGHDT and CDR2 YYEEEE. Trimming at V came to 3 bases and at J to 4 bases, leaving 5 bases not matched to a gene. CDR3 sequence reads: CASSWGQEPYGYTF. The CDR3 DNA reads as TGTGCCAGCAGCTGGGGACAGGAACCCTATGGCTACACCTTC.

The chain employs TRBV5-8 and TRBJ2-3, with D perhaps matching TRBD1 (5 bases). V lost 0 bases, J lost 5 bases, and 10 bases lay in between. CDR3 length: 14 residues. CDR1 is SGHTS, CDR2 YDEGEE, per germline. The CDR3 bases are TGTGCCAGCAGCTTGGGCCAGGGAAGAGATACGCAGTATTTT. Translated, it gives CASSLGQGRDTQYF.

V gene TRBV15 combines with J gene TRBJ2-7, with 11 positions matching TRBD1. Germline V gene data show CDR1 as LNHNV and CDR2 as YYDKDF (reference sequence). Trimming removed 1 base from V and 5 bases from J; junction bases left unmatched: 4. The CDR3 totals 15 residues. The CDR3 DNA sequence: TGTGCCACCAGCAGAGGGCGGACAGGGGGCGACGAGCAGTACTTC. This translates into CATSRGRTGGDEQYF.

The chain uses TRBV2 and TRBJ2-5, with D perhaps matching TRBD2 (6 bases). This CDR3 is built from 14 residues. V was shortened by 0 bases and J by 5 bases, with 10 bases between the two germline ends. Germline loops: CDR1 SNHLY, CDR2 FYNNEI. In nucleotides, the CDR3 is TGTGCCAGCAGTGAAGCGGGGGGTTTTGAGACCCAGTACTTC. It specifies CASSEAGGFETQYF.

This chain connects TRBV5-4 to TRBJ1-1; possibly TRBD1 for D (5 bases). Germline loops: CDR1 SGHNT, CDR2 YYREEE (reference sequence). V dropped 4 bases and J dropped 2 bases, with 18 bases sitting between them. The CDR3 extends over 16 amino acids. The CDR3 is CASSPNLSGRNTEAFF. CDR3 DNA: TGTGCCAGCAGCCCAAATCTGTCAGGGCGTAACACTGAAGCTTTCTTT.

The chain uses TRBV9 and TRBJ2-1; no clear D gene. The CDR3 loop spans 17 amino acids. V was clipped by 0 bases and J by 0 bases, with 13 bases between them. Germline values: CDR1 SGDLS, CDR2 YYNGEE. CDR3 amino acids: CASSVGRGQSSYNEQFF. The CDR3 DNA is TGTGCCAGCAGCGTAGGACGAGGCCAAAGCTCCTACAATGAGCAGTTCTTC. Looking up the rest from reference TRBV9 and TRBJ2-1 gives the full variable domain: DSGVTQTPKHLITATGQRVTLRCSPRSGDLSVYWYQQSLDQGLQFLIQYYNGEERAKGNILERFSAQQFPDLHSELNLSSLELGDSALYFCASSVGRGQSSYNEQFFGPGTRLTVL.